The entry that follows covers one TCR beta chain sequence. Its antigen is not known. These data are taken from a study of STAT5B mutations in CD4+ large granular lymphocyte leukemia. Broader study findings: The CD4+ versus CD8+ T-LGLL clonality difference may reflect limited sample size. Top patient clones used TRBV06 genes more often: 8/27 versus 2/35 in controls. No patients shared main leukemic clonotypes, though 25% to 30% appeared at low frequency elsewhere.

This CDR3 region has 15 residues. CDR1 is MDHEN, CDR2 SYDVKM, per germline. Trimming pared 5 bases from V and 1 base from J, leaving 14 bases between. In the authors' methods: Productive clonotypes were detectable down to 2.59 x 10-5 frequency. Assay used: immunoSEQ multiplex PCR; TCRdb lists only in-frame clones, some missing. V and J calls and clone size are copied from that table; D and trimming were computed from the DNA. The sample lists about 25,000 clones; about four fifths were seen once. This clonotype was obtained from a human donor in good health. Sequences were obtained from CD4+ T cells from blood buffy coats. J is TRBJ1-1 and V is TRBV28; D remains unclear. The CDR3 is CASSVRGNANTEAFF. CDR3 DNA sequence: TGTGCCAGCAGTGTCAGAGGGAACGCGAACACTGAAGCTTTCTTT.